This T cell receptor beta chain is from a study of OX40 agonist ivuxolimab in advanced cancers. Study as a whole: Subjects had a mean age of roughly 57 years, with a range of 23 to 79; around 83% were male. Partial responses were seen in three patients, one with hepatocellular carcinoma and two with cutaneous melanoma.

Concerning this clone: No antigen is known for it.

The CDR3 covers 15 residues. Germline loops: CDR1 MNHEY, CDR2 SVGAGI. V lost 8 bases and J lost 3; bases outside the gene matches: 12. Overall study findings and caveats: Those patients achieving a partial response at 0.1-3.0 mg/kg showed among the lowest clonal expansion. The average count of expanded clones was higher among CD8+ T cells than among CD4+.

Sequenced by immunoSEQ multiplex PCR; TCRdb stores in-frame clones only, minus some. The data hold 65,000 to 90,000 clones, with about nine tenths observed a single time. Sequenced here: CD4+ or CD8+ T cells sorted from blood, sampled in a trial of the OX40 agonist ivuxolimab. J is TRBJ1-1 and V is TRBV6-5, with 7 bases identical to TRBD1. The origin of this receptor is an adult with an advanced solid tumor such as melanoma, head and neck, liver or kidney cancer. The CDR3 DNA is TGTGCCAGCTGGAACGCTTTGGGACAGTACACTGAAGCTTTCTTT. Protein sequence: CASWNALGQYTEAFF.